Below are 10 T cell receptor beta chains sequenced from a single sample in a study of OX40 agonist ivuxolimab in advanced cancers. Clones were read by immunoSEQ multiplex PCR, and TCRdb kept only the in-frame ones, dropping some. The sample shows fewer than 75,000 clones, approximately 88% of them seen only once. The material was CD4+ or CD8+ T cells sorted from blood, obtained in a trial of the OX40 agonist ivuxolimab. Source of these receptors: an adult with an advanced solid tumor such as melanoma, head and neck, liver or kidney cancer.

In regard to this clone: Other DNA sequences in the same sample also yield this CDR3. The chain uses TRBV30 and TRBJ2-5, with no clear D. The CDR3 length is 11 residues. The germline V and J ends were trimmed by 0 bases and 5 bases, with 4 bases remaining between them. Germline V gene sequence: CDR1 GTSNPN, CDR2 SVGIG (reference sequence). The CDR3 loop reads CAWSVGETQYF. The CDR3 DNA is TGTGCCTGGAGTGTGGGGGAGACCCAGTACTTC.

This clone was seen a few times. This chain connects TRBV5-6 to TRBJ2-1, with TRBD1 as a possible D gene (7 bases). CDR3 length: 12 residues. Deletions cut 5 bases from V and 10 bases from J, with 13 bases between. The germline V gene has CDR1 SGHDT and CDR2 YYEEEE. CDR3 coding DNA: TGTGCCAGCAGTTCGACAGGGAGGGAGCAGTTCTTC. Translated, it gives CASSSTGREQFF. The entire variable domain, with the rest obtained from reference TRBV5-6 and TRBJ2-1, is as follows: DAGVTQSPTHLIKTRGQQVTLRCSPKSGHDTVSWYQQALGQGPQFIFQYYEEEERQRGNFPDRFSGHQFPNYSSELNVNALLLGDSALYLCASSSTGREQFFGPGTRLTVL.

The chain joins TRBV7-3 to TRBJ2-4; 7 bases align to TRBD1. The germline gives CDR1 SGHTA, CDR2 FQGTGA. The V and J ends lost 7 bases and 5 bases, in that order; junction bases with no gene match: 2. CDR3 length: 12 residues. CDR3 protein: CASTGQQNIQYF. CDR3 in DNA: TGTGCCAGCACGGGACAGCAAAACATTCAGTACTTC. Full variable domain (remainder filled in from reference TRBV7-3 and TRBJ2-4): GAGVSQTPSNKVTEKGKYVELRCDPISGHTALYWYRQSLGQGPEFLIYFQGTGAADDSGLPNDRFFAVRPEGSVSTLKIQRTERGDSAVYLCASTGQQNIQYFGAGTRLSVL.

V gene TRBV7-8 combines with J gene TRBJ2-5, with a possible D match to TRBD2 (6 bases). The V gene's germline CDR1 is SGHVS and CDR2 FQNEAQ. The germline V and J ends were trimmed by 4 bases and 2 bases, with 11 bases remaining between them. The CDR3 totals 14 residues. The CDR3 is CASSWERVQETQYF. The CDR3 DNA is TGTGCCAGCAGCTGGGAGCGGGTACAAGAGACCCAGTACTTC.

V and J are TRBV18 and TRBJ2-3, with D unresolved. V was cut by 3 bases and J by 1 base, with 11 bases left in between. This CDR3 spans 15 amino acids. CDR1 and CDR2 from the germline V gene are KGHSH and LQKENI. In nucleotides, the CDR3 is TGTGCCAGCTCACCGGGGTCTTACGGCACAGATACGCAGTATTTT. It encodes CASSPGSYGTDTQYF.

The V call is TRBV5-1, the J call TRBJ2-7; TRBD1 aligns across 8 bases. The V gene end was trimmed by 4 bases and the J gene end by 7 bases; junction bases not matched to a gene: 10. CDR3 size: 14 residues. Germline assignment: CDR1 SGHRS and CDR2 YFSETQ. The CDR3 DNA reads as TGCGCCAGCAGCCCACGGACAGGGCGAGGGGAGCAGTACTTC. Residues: CASSPRTGRGEQYF.

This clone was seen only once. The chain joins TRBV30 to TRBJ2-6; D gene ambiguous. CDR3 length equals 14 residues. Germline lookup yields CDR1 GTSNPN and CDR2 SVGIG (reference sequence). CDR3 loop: CVLSRISGANVLTF. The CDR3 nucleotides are TGTGTCCTGAGCCGGATTTCTGGGGCCAACGTCCTGACTTTC.

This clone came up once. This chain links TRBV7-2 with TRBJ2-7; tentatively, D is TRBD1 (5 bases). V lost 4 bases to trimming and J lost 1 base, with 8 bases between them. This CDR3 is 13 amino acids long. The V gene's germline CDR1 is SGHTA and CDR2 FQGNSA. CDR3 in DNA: TGTGCCAGCAGCTCCCAGGGTTCCTACGAGCAGTACTTC. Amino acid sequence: CASSSQGSYEQYF.

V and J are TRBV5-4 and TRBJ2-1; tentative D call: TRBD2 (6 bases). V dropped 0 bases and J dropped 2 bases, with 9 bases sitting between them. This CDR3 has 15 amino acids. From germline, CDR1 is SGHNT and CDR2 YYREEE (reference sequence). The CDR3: CASSLGGTTYNEQFF. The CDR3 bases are TGTGCCAGCAGCTTGGGCGGGACCACCTACAATGAGCAGTTCTTC.

The CDR3 coding sequence is TGCGCCAGCAGTGAGTCCGGGACAGGGAGGTCCGAGCAGTACTTC. Encoded protein: CASSESGTGRSEQYF. The chain joins TRBV10-1 to TRBJ2-7; 9 bases are a match to TRBD1. V lost 0 bases, J lost 6 bases, and 6 bases stayed unmatched. Germline values: CDR1 WNHNN, CDR2 SYGVQD (reference sequence). This CDR3 region has 15 residues.